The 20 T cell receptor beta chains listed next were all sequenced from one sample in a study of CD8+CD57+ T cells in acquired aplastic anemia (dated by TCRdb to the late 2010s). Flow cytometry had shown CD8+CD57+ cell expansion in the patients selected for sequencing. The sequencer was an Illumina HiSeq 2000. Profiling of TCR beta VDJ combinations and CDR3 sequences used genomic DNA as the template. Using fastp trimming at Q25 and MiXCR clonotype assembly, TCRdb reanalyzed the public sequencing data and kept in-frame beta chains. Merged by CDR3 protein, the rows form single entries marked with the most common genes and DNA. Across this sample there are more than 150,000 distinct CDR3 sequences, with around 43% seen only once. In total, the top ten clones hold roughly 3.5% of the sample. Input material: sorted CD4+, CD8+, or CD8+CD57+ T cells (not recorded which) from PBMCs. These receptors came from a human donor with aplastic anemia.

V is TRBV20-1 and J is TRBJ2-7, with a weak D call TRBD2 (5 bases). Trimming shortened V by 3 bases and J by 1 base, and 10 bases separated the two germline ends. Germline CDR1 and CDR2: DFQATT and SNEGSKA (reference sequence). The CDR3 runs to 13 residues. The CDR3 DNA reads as TGCAGTGCTAGTAGAGGGCCTTCCTACGAGCAGTACTTC. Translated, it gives CSASRGPSYEQYF.

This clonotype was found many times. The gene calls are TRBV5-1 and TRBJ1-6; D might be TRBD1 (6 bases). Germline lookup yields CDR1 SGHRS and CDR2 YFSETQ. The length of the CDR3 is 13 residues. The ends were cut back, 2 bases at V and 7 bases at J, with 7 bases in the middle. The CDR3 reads CASSFDRNSPLHF. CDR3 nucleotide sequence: TGCGCCAGCAGCTTCGACAGGAATTCACCCCTCCACTTT. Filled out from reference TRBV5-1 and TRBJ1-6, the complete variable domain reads KAGVTQTPRYLIKTRGQQVTLSCSPISGHRSVSWYQQTPGQGLQFLFEYFSETQRNKGNFPGRFSGRQFSNSRSEMNVSTLELGDSALYLCASSFDRNSPLHFGNGTRLTVT.

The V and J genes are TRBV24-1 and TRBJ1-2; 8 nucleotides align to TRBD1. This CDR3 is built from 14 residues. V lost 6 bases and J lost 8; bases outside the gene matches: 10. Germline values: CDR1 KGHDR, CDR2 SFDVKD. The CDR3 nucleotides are TGTGCCACCAGTAGCCGGACAGGGTCTAGCGGCTACACCTTC. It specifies CATSSRTGSSGYTF.

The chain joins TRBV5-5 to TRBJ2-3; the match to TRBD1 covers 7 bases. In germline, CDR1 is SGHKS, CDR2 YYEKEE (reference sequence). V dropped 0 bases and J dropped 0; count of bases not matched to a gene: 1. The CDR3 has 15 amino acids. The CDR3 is CASSLDRGSTDTQYF. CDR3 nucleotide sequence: TGTGCCAGCAGCTTGGACAGGGGAAGCACAGATACGCAGTATTTT.

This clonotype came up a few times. The CDR3 region has the DNA TGCAGTGCTGAACAGGACAGGGCCACTGAAGCTTTCTTT. This codes for CSAEQDRATEAFF. V usage is TRBV20-1 and J usage is TRBJ1-1, with 8 bases aligning to TRBD1. The CDR3 is 13 amino acids. Per germline, CDR1 DFQATT and CDR2 SNEGSKA (reference sequence). V lost 5 bases to trimming and J lost 4 bases; unmatched junction nucleotides: 6.

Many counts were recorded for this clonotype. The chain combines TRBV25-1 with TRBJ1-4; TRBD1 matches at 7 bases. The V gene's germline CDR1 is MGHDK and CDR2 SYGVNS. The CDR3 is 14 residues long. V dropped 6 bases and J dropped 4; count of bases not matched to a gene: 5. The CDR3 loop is CASRRTGINEKLFF. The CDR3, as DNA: TGTGCCAGCAGAAGGACAGGCATTAATGAAAAACTGTTTTTT.

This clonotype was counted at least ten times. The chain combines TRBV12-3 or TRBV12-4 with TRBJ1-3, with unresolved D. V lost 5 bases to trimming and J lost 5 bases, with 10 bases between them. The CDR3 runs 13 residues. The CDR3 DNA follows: TGTGCCAGCAGTGATATTGGACGAAACACCATATATTTT. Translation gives CASSDIGRNTIYF.

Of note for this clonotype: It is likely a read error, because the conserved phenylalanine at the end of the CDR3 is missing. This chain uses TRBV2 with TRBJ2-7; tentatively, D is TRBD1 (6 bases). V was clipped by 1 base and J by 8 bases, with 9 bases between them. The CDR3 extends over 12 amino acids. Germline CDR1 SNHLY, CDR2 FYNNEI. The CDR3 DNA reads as TGTGCCAGCAGTGAAGGAGGGGACAAGCAGTACCTC. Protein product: CASSEGGDKQYL.

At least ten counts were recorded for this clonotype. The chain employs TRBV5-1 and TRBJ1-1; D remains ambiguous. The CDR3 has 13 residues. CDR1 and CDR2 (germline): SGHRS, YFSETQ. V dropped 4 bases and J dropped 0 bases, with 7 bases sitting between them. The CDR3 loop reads CASSGVMNTEAFF. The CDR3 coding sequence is TGCGCCAGCAGCGGGGTGATGAACACTGAAGCTTTCTTT.

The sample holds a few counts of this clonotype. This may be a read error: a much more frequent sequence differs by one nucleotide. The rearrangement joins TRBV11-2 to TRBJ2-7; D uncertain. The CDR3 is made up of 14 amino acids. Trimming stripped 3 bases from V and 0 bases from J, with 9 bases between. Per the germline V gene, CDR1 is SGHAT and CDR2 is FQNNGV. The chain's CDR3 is CASSFDRASYEQYF. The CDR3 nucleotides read TGTGCCAGCAGCTTTGACCGGGCCTCCTACGAGCAGTACTTC.

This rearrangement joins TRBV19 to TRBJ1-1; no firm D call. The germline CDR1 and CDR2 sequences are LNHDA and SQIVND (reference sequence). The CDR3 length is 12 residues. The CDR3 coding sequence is TGTGCAACGGCTAGCGGGAGCACTGAAGCTTTCTTT. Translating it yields CATASGSTEAFF.

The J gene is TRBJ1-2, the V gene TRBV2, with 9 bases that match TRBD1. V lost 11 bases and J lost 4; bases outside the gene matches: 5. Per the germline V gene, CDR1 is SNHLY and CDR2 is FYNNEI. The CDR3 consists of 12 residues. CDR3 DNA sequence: TGTGCCGCCGGGACAGGGATCTATGGCTACACCTTC. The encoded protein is CAAGTGIYGYTF.

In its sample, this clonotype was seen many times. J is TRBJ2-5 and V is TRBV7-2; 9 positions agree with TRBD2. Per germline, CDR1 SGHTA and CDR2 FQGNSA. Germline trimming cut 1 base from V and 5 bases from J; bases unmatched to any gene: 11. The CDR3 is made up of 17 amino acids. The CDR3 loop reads CASSLVVGSGGRETQYF. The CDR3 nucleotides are TGTGCCAGCAGCTTAGTTGTAGGTAGCGGGGGCCGGGAGACCCAGTACTTC. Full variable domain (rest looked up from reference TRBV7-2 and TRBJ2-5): GAGVSQSPSNKVTEKGKDVELRCDPISGHTALYWYRQSLGQGLEFLIYFQGNSAPDKSGLPSDRFSAERTGGSVSTLTIQRTQQEDSAVYLCASSLVVGSGGRETQYFGPGTRLLVL.

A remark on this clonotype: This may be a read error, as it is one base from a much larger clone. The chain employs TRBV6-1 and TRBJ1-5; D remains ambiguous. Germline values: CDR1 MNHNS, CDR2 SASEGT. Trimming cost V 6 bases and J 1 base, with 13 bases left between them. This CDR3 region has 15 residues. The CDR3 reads CASRAPGISNQPQHF. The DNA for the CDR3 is TGTGCCAGCAGGGCGCCGGGGATAAGCAATCAGCCCCAGCATTTT.

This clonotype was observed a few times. CDR3 coding DNA: TGTGCCACCAGCAGAGGGCGGACTAGCGGTACCTACGAGCAGTACTTC. Protein sequence: CATSRGRTSGTYEQYF. This sequence joins TRBV15 and TRBJ2-7, with 10 nucleotides matching TRBD2. Germline V gene lookup returns CDR1 LNHNV and CDR2 YYDKDF (reference sequence). The CDR3 is 16 residues long. V shed 1 base, J shed 2 bases, and the junction held 5 bases outside the gene matches.

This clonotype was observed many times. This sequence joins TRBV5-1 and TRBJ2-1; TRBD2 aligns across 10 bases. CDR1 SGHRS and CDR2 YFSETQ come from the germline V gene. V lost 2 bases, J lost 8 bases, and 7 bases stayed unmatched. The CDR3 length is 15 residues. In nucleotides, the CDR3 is TGCGCCAGCAGCTTTCCAGCGGGAGGGAGGGATGAGCAGTTCTTC. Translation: CASSFPAGGRDEQFF.

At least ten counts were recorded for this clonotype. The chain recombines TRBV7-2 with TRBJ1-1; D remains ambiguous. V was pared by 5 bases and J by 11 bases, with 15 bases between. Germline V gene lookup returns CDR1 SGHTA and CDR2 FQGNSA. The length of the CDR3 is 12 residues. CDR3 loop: CASSPTVVVAFF. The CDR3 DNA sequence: TGTGCCAGCAGCCCGACGGTAGTTGTCGCTTTCTTT.

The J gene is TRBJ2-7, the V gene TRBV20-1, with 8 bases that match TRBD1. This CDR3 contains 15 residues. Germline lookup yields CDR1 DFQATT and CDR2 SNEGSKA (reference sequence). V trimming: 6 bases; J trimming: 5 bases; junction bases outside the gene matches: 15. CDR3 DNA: TGCAGTGCCAGTAGTATCAGGGGGCATGGCGACGAGCAGTACTTC. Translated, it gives CSASSIRGHGDEQYF.

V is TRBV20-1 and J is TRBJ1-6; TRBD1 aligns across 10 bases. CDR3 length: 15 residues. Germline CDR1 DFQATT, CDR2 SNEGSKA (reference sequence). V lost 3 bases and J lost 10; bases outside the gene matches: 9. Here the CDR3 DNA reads TGCAGTGCTAGGGGCGGGACAGGGGAGGAATCACCCCTCCACTTT. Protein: CSARGGTGEESPLHF.

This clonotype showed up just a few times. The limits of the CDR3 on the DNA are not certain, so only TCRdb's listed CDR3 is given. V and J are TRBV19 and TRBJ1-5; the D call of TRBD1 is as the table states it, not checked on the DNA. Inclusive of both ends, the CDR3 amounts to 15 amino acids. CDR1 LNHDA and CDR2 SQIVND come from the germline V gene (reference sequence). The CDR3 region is CASTSDRASNQPQHF.